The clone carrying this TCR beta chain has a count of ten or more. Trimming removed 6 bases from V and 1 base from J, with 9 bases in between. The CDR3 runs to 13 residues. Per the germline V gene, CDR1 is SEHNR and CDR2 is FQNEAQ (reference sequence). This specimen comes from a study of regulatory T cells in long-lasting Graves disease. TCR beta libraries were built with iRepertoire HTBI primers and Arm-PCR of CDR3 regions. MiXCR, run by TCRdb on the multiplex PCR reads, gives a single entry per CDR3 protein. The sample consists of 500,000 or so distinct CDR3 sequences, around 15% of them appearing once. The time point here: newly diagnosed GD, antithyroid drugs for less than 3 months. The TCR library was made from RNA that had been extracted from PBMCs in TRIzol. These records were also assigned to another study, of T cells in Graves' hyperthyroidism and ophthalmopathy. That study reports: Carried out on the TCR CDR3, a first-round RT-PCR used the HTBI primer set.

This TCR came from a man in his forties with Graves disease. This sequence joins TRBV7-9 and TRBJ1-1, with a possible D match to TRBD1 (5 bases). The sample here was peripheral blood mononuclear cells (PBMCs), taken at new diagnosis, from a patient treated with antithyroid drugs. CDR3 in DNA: TGTGCCAGCAGACCTAGGGGGAACACTGAAGCTTTCTTT. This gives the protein CASRPRGNTEAFF.